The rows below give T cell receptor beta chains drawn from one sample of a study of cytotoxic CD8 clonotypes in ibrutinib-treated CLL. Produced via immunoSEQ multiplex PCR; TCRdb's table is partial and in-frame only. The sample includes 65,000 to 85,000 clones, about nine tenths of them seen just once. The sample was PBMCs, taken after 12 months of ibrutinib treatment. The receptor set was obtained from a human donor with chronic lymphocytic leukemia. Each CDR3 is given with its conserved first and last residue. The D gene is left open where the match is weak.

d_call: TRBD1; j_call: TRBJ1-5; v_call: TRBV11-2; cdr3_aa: CASSHRGYSNQPQHF
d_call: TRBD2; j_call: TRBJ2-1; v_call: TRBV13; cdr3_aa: CASSPGLAGVHNEQFF
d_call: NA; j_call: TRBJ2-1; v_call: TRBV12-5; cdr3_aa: CASGLDHNNEQFF
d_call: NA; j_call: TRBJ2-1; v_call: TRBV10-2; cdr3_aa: CASIPGRTYNEQFF
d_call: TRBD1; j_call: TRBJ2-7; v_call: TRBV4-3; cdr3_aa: CASSQDPPGTGTCEQYF
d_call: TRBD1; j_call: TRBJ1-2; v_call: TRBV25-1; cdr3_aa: CASSETTGAGGYTF
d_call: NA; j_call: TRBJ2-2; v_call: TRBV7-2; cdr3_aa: CASSLVWGRPGELFF
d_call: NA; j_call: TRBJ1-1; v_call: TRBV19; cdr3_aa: CAADPRDGDTEAFF
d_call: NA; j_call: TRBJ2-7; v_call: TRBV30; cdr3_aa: CAWSMGYEQYF
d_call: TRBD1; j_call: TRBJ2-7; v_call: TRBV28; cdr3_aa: CASSFRDRGSYEQYF
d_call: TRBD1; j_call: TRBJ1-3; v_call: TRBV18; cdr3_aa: CASSPRGQQGNTIYF
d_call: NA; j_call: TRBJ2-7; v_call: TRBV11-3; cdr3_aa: CASSLVNQDEQYF
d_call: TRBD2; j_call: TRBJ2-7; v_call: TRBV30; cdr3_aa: CAWSLSGIVYEQYF
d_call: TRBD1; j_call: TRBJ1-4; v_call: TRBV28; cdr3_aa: CASSLRDRGDSNEKLFF
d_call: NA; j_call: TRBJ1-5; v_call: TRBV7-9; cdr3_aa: CASSLGQGKQPQHF
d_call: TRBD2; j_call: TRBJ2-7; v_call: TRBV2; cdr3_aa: CASQGTSGNPYEQYF
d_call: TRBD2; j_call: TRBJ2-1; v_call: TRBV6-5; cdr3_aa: CASSPTSGPIQFF
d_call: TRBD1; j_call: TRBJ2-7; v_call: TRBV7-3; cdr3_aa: CASRRWTGGTYEQYF
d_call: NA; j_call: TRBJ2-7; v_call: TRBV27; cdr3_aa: CASSLRSESDEQYF
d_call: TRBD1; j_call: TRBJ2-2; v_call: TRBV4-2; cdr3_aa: CASSQDLRQGSPLNTGELFF
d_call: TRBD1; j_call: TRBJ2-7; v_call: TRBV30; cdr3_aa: CAWRDRGDYEQYF
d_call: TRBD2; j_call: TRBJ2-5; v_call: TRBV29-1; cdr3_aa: CSVRAGGPGETQYF
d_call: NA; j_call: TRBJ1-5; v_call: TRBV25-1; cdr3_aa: CASSEGYRDQPQHF
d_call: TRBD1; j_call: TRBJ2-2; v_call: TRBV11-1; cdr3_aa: CATTGWDTGELFF
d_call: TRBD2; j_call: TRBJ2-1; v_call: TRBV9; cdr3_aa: CASSPSTSGRDSWDEQFF
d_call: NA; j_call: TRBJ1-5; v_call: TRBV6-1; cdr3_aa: CASRIQENQPQHF
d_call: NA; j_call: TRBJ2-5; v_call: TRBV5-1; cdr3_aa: CASSLAGETQYF
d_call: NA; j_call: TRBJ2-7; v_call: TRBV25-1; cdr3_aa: CASSDSFYEQYF
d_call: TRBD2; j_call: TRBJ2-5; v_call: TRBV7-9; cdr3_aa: CASSPRAAAGGTETQYF
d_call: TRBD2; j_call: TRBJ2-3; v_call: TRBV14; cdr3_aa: CASSQGGRLSTDTQYF
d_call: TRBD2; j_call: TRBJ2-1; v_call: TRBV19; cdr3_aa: CASSASLAGGSREQFF
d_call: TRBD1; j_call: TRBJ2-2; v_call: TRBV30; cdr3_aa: CAWRTGGTGELFF
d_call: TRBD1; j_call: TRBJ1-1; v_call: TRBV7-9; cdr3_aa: CASSWTGGNTEAFF
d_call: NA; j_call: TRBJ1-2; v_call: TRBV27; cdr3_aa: CASRTETAGGYTF
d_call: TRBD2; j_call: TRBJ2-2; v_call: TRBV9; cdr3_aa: CASSRPGLRNTGELFF
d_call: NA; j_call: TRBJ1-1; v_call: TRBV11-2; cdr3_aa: CASSLVRTEMNTEAFF